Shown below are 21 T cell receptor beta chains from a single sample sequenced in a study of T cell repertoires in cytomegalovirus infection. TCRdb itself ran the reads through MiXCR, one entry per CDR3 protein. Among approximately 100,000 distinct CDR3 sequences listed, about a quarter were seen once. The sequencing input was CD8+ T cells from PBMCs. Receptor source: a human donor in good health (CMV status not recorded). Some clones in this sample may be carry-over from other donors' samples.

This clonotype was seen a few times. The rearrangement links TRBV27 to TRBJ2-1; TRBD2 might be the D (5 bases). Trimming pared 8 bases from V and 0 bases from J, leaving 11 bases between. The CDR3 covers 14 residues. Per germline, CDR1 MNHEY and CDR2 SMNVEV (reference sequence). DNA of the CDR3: TGTGCCAGCGGGAGCCCCGACTCCTACAATGAGCAGTTCTTC. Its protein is CASGSPDSYNEQFF.

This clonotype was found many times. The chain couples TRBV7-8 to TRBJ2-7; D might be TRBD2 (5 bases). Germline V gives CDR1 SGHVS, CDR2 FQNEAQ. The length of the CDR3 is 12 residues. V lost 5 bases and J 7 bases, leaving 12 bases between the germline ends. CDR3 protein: CASSPGRGEQYF. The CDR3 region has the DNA TGTGCCAGCAGCCCCGGTCGGGGAGAGCAGTACTTC. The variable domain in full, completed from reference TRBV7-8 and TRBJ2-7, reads GAGVSQSPRYKVAKRGQDVALRCDPISGHVSLFWYQQALGQGPEFLTYFQNEAQLDKSGLPSDRFFAERPEGSVSTLKIQRTQQEDSAVYLCASSPGRGEQYFGPGTRLTVT.

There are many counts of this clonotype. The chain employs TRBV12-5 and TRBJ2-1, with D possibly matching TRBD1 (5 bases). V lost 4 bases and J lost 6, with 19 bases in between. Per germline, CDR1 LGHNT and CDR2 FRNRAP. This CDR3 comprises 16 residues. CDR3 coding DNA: TGTGCTAGTGGTTCCCTAAGGGGAATTGGACCCAATGAGCAGTTCTTC. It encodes CASGSLRGIGPNEQFF.

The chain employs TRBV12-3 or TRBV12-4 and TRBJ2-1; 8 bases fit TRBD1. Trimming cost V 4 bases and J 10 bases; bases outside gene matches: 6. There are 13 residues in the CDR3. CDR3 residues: CASSYWTGNEQFF. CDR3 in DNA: TGTGCCAGCAGTTATTGGACAGGGAACGAGCAGTTCTTC.

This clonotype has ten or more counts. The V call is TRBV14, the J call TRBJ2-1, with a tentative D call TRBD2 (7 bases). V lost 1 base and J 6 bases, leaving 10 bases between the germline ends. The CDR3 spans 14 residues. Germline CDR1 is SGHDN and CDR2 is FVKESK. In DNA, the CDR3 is TGTGCCAGCAGCCAAGTTCGGGGGGCCAATGAGCAGTTCTTC. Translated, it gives CASSQVRGANEQFF.

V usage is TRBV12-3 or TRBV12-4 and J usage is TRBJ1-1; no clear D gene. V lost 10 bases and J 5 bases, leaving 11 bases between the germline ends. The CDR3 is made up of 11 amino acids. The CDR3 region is CATPGPTEAFF. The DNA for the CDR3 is TGTGCCACCCCCGGGCCAACTGAAGCTTTCTTT.

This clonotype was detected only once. The CDR3 here is CASSIDGDAEETQYF. CDR3 nucleotide sequence: TGTGCCAGTAGTATAGATGGGGACGCAGAAGAGACCCAGTACTTC. V is TRBV19 and J is TRBJ2-5; D is tentatively TRBD1 or TRBD2 (5 bases each). V lost 0 bases and J lost 3, with 11 bases in between. The length of the CDR3 is 15 residues. Germline V gene lookup returns CDR1 LNHDA and CDR2 SQIVND (reference sequence).

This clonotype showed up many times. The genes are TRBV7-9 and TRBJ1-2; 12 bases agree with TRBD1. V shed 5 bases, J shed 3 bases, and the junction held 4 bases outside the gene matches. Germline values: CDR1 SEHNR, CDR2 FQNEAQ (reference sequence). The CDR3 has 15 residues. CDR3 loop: CASSIGTGGDYGYTF. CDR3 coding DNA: TGTGCCAGCAGCATCGGGACAGGGGGCGACTATGGCTACACCTTC.

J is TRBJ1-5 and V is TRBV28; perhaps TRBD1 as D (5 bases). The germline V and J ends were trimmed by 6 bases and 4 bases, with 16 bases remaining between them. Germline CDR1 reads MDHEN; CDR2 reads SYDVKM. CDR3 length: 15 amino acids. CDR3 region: CASRPTGTGNQPQHF. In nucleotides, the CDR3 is TGTGCCAGCAGACCCACGGGGACCGGTAATCAGCCCCAGCATTTT. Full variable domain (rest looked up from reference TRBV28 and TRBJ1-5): DVKVTQSSRYLVKRTGEKVFLECVQDMDHENMFWYRQDPGLGLRLIYFSYDVKMKEKGDIPEGYSVSREKKERFSLILESASTNQTSMYLCASRPTGTGNQPQHFGDGTRLSIL.

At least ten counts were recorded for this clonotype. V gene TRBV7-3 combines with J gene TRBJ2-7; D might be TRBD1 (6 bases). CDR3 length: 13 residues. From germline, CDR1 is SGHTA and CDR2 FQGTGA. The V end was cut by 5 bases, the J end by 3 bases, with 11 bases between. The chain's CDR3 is CASSASDSYEQYF. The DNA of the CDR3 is TGTGCCAGCAGCGCCTCGGACAGCTACGAGCAGTACTTC.

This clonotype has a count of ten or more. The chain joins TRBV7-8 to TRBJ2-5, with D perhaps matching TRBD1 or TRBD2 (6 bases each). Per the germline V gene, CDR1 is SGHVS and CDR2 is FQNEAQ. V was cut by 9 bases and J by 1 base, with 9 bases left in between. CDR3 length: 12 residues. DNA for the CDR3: TGTGCCAGTCGGGGGCTCCAAGAGACCCAGTACTTC. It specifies CASRGLQETQYF.

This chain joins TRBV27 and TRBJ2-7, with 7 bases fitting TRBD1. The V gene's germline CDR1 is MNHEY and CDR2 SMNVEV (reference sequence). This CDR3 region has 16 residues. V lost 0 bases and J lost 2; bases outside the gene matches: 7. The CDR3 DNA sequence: TGTGCCAGCAGTTTATCCATTCCGGGACAGACCTACGAGCAGTACTTC. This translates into CASSLSIPGQTYEQYF.

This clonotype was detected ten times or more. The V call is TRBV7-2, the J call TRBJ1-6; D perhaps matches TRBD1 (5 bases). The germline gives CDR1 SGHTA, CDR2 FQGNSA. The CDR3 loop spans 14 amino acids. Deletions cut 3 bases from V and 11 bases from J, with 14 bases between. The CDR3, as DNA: TGTGCCAGCAGCTTGGGGGAGTTGGGGACACCCCTCCACTTT. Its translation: CASSLGELGTPLHF.

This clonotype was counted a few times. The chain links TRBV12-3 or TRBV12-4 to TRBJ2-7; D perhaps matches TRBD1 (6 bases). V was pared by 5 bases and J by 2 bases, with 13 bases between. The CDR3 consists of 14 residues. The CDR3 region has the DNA TGTGCCAGCAGTCCGACAGGAGGCCCCTACGAGCAGTACTTC. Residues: CASSPTGGPYEQYF.

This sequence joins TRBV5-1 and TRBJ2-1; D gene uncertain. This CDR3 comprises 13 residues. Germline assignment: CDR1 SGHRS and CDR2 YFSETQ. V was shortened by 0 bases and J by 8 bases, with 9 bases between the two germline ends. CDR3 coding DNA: TGCGCCAGCAGCTTGGAACCTTCCCATGAGCAGTTCTTC. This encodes CASSLEPSHEQFF.

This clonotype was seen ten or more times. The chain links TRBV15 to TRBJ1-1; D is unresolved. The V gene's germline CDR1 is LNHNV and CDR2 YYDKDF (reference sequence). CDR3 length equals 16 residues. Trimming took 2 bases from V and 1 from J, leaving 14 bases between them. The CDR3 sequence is CATSRQTQGGNTEAFF. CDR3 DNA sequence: TGTGCCACCAGCAGACAAACCCAAGGTGGGAACACTGAAGCTTTCTTT.

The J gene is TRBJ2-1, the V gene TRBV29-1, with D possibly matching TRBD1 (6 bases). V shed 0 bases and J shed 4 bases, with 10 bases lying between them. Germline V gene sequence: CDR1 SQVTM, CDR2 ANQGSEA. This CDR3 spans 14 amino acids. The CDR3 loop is CSVEEGQGYNEQFF. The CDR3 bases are TGCAGCGTTGAAGAAGGCCAGGGGTACAATGAGCAGTTCTTC.

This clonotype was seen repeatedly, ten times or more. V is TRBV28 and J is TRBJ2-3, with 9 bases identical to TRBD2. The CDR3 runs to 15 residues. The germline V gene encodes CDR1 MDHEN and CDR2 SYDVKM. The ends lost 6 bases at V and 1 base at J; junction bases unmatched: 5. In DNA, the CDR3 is TGTGCCAGCAGCTTTTTAGCGGGGGGCACAGATACGCAGTATTTT. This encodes CASSFLAGGTDTQYF.

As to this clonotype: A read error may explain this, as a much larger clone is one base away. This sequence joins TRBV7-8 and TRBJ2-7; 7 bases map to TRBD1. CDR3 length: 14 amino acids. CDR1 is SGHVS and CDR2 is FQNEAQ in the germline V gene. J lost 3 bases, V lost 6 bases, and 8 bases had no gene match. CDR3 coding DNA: TGTGCCAGCAGTTCGGACGGGACAGTCTACGAGCAGTACTTC. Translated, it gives CASSSDGTVYEQYF.

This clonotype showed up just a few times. The CDR3 nucleotides are TGCAGCGTTGAGGTTGGGACAGGGGGCACTGAAGCTTTCTTT. It codes for CSVEVGTGGTEAFF. This rearrangement joins TRBV29-1 to TRBJ1-1; the match to TRBD1 covers 11 bases. This CDR3 is built from 14 residues. CDR1 is SQVTM, CDR2 ANQGSEA, per germline. Trimming took 3 bases from V and 4 from J; bases not matched to a gene: 4.

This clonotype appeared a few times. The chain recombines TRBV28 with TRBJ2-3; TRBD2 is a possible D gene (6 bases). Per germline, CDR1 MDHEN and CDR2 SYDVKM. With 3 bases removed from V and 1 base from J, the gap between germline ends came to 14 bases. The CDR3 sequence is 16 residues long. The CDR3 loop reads CASSLQEVAGTDTQYF. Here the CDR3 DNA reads TGTGCCAGCAGTTTGCAAGAGGTAGCGGGCACAGATACGCAGTATTTT.